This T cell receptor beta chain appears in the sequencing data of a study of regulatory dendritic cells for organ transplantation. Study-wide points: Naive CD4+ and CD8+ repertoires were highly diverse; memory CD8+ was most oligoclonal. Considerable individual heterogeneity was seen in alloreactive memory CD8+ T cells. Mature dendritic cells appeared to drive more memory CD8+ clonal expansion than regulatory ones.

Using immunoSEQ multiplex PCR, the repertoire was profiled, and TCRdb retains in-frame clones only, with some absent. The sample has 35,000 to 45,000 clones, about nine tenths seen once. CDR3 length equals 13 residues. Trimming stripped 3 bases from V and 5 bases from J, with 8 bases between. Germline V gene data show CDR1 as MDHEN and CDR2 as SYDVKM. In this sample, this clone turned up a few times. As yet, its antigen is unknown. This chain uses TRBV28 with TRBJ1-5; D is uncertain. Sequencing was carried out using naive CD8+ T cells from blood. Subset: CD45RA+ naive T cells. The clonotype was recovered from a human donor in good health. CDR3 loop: CASSLGGDQPQHF. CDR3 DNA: TGTGCCAGCAGTTTGGGCGGGGATCAGCCCCAGCATTTT.